This T cell receptor (beta chain) was profiled in a study of CD8 T cells in Susac syndrome. An input of about 0.5 to 1 ug of RNA was subjected to reverse transcription using random hexamers. Amplification of the TCR beta CDR3 was carried out by immunoSEQ multiplex PCR, which spanned a total of 54 Vbeta and 13 Jbeta segments. TCRdb ran MiXCR on the immunoSEQ multiplex PCR reads and lists one entry per CDR3 protein. The data contain around 270,000 distinct CDR3 sequences, 85% of them seen just once; the ten biggest clones take up around 0.2%. The CDR3 runs to 15 residues. From germline, CDR1 is SNHLY and CDR2 FYNNEI. V gave up 6 bases and J gave up 7 bases; unmatched junction bases: 7.

The genes are TRBV2 and TRBJ2-2; 11 nucleotides line up with TRBD1. The material sequenced was CD8+ T cells from PBMCs. This sequence originates from a human donor with multiple sclerosis. As DNA, the CDR3 is TGTGCCAGCAGGGGGGACAGGGGGTCTCTCGGGGAGCTGTTTTTT. Its protein product is CASRGDRGSLGELFF. The variable domain in full, with the rest retrieved from reference TRBV2 and TRBJ2-2, is EPEVTQTPSHQVTQMGQEVILRCVPISNHLYFYWYRQILGQKVEFLVSFYNNEISEKSEIFDDQFSVERPDGSNFTLKIRSTKLEDSAMYFCASRGDRGSLGELFFGEGSRLTVL.